The 10 T cell receptor beta chains given below trace back to one sample, sequenced in a study of TIL therapy for anti-PD-1-resistant metastatic lung cancer. Time point meaning: pre-treatment sample, taken before nivolumab and TIL therapy. Most excised metastases sampled were pleural nodules or supraclavicular lymph nodes. The libraries were made with immunoSEQ v3. The assay was immunoSEQ multiplex PCR, and TCRdb's table has in-frame clones only and misses some. This repertoire shows just over 25,000 clones, around 77% found once; its top ten account for approximately 7%. The material was tumor tissue, obtained at baseline. The receptors were gathered from a person between 25 and 79 years old with non-small cell lung cancer.

The chain recombines TRBV7-2 with TRBJ2-7, with D possibly matching TRBD2 (6 bases). The CDR3 length is 14 residues. Trimming removed 5 bases from V and 2 bases from J, with 13 bases in between. The germline gives CDR1 SGHTA, CDR2 FQGNSA. CDR3: CASSPRGTTYEQYF. CDR3 sequence (DNA): TGTGCCAGCAGCCCACGGGGGACGACCTACGAGCAGTACTTC. Full variable domain (rest looked up from reference TRBV7-2 and TRBJ2-7): GAGVSQSPSNKVTEKGKDVELRCDPISGHTALYWYRQSLGQGLEFLIYFQGNSAPDKSGLPSDRFSAERTGGSVSTLTIQRTQQEDSAVYLCASSPRGTTYEQYFGPGTRLTVT.

This clone appeared once. The V gene is TRBV18, the J gene TRBJ2-5; a possible D gene is TRBD2 (5 bases). Germline V gives CDR1 KGHSH, CDR2 LQKENI. Trimming removed 3 bases at V and 1 base at J, with 6 bases between. The CDR3 length is 13 residues. CDR3 in DNA: TGTGCCAGCTCACCGGCGGGCCAAGAGACCCAGTACTTC. Translated: CASSPAGQETQYF. The entire variable domain, with the rest obtained from reference TRBV18 and TRBJ2-5, is as follows: NAGVMQNPRHLVRRRGQEARLRCSPMKGHSHVYWYRQLPEEGLKFMVYLQKENIIDESGMPKERFSAEFPKEGPSILRIQQVVRGDSAAYFCASSPAGQETQYFGPGTRLLVL.

The chain carries TRBV7-8 and TRBJ1-4; 11 bases agree with TRBD1. The junction had 6 bases not matched to a gene; V was cut back by 8 bases and J by 4 bases. The CDR3 is made up of 15 amino acids. Germline CDR1 reads SGHVS; CDR2 reads FQNEAQ. The CDR3 spells CASGTGGIDNEKLFF. The CDR3 region has the DNA TGTGCCAGCGGGACAGGGGGAATCGATAATGAAAAACTGTTTTTT.

The chain joins TRBV6-5 to TRBJ2-1, with D tentatively TRBD1 (5 bases). Germline loops: CDR1 MNHEY, CDR2 SVGAGI. The CDR3 has 14 amino acids. V was clipped by 2 bases and J by 5 bases, with 10 bases between them. The CDR3 DNA follows: TGTGCCAGCAGTTACGGGGCAGCCGACAATGAGCAGTTCTTC. It translates to CASSYGAADNEQFF.

The table lists this clone with a few counts. The genes are TRBV6-1 and TRBJ1-2; D is unclear. V was shortened by 6 bases and J by 2 bases, with 16 bases between the two germline ends. Germline V gene sequence: CDR1 MNHNS, CDR2 SASEGT. The CDR3 length is 15 residues. In nucleotides, the CDR3 is TGTGCCAGCAGCCAGGTTGACGGCGAAAACTATGGCTACACCTTC. Protein: CASSQVDGENYGYTF.

This chain connects TRBV13 to TRBJ1-1; D is undetermined. The CDR3 is 13 residues long. CDR1 and CDR2 from the germline V gene are PRHDT and FYEKMQ (reference sequence). Trimming cost V 8 bases and J 1 base, with 11 bases left between them. CDR3 region: CASSSGRNTEAFF. DNA for the CDR3: TGTGCCAGCTCCTCGGGGAGGAACACTGAAGCTTTCTTT.

The chain uses TRBV27 and TRBJ2-3; D ambiguous. In germline, CDR1 is MNHEY, CDR2 SMNVEV (reference sequence). The CDR3 is 15 residues long. Trimming pared 0 bases from V and 2 bases from J, leaving 9 bases between. CDR3: CASSLSQLLTDTQYF. The CDR3 DNA reads TGTGCCAGCAGTTTATCCCAACTGCTCACAGATACGCAGTATTTT.

The rearrangement uses TRBV19 and TRBJ2-5; 10 bases are shared with TRBD1. The end of the DNA is better explained by TRBJ2-7, so the J call may be wrong. The CDR3 length is 17 residues. Germline values: CDR1 LNHDA, CDR2 SQIVND (reference sequence). The CDR3 protein is CASSPRTGGETTYEQYF. CDR3 sequence (DNA): TGTGCCAGTAGTCCCCGGACAGGGGGGGAGACGACCTACGAGCAGTACTTC.

The chain employs TRBV7-2 and TRBJ2-2; the match to TRBD2 covers 12 bases. CDR1 SGHTA and CDR2 FQGNSA come from the germline V gene. This CDR3 has 17 residues. Trimming at V came to 1 base and at J to 5 bases, leaving 5 bases not matched to a gene. The CDR3 sequence is CASSLVGLAGGTGELFF. The DNA for the CDR3 is TGTGCCAGCAGCTTAGTTGGCCTAGCGGGGGGGACCGGGGAGCTGTTTTTT.

This clone was seen a handful of times. This rearrangement joins TRBV10-2 to TRBJ1-2; maybe TRBD1 (5 bases). Germline loops: CDR1 WSHSY, CDR2 SAAADI. Trimming removed 0 bases from V and 8 bases from J, with 13 bases in between. The CDR3 length is 14 residues. The CDR3 loop reads CASSESTGLIGYTF. The CDR3 bases are TGCGCCAGCAGTGAGTCGACGGGGCTAATCGGCTACACCTTC.